This T cell receptor (beta chain) comes out of a study of CD8 T cells in Susac syndrome. A quantity of about 0.5 to 1 ug RNA underwent reverse transcription using random hexamers. TCRdb used MiXCR to reprocess the immunoSEQ multiplex PCR reads, holding one entry per CDR3 protein. In the table there are around 170,000 distinct CDR3 sequences, nearly 97% of which are singletons. This CDR3 is built from 13 residues. The V and J ends lost 3 bases and 9 bases respectively, with 9 bases between them. Germline CDR1 is LGHDT and CDR2 is YNNKEL (reference sequence). The TCR originated in a human donor with Susac syndrome. The J gene is TRBJ1-6, the V gene TRBV3-1; D is undetermined. Input material: CD4+ T cells from PBMCs. CDR3 in DNA: TGTGCCAGCAGCCAGATATACGGTTCACCCCTCCACTTT. This encodes CASSQIYGSPLHF.